This T cell receptor beta chain was retrieved from a study of shared clonotypes between healthy human individuals. Comment on this clone: Its target is unknown.

Cells designated naive CD8 were CD45RO-negative and were positively selected for CCR7, with terminally differentiated effector memory CD45RA+ cells excluded. The assay was run at deep level. TCRdb keeps only in-frame clones here, not all; method: immunoSEQ multiplex PCR. The sample yields millions of clones, approximately 94% seen once. General study findings and limits: It was anticipated that sequencing depth would influence how many clonotypes donors shared. The study generally estimated greater richness for naive than memory subsets.

This CDR3 comprises 15 residues. The ends lost 3 bases at V and 9 bases at J; junction bases unmatched: 9. Germline CDR1 and CDR2: MDHEN and SYDVKM. The receptor was isolated from a man aged 18-30 years in good health. Some clones in this sample may be carry-over from other donors' samples. Sequenced sample: naive CD8+ T cells from PBMCs. V usage is TRBV28 and J usage is TRBJ2-1, with 9 bases identical to TRBD2. The CDR3 nucleotides read TGTGCCAGCAGTTTCGTGCCAGCGGGAGGTGGTGAGCAGTTCTTC. As protein: CASSFVPAGGGEQFF.